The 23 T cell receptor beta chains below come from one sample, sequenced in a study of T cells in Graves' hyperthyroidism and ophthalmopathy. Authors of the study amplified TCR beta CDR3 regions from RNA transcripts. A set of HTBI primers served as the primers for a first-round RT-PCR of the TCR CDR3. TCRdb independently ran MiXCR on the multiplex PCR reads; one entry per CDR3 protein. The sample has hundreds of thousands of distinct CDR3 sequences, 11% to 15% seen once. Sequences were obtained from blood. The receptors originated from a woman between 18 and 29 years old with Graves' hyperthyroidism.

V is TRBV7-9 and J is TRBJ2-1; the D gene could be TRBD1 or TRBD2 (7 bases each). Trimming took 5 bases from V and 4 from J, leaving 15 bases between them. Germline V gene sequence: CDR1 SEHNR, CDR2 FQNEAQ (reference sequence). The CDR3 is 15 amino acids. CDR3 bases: TGTGCCAGCAGCCGGGGGGACAGAATTTACAATGAGCAGTTCTTC. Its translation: CASSRGDRIYNEQFF.

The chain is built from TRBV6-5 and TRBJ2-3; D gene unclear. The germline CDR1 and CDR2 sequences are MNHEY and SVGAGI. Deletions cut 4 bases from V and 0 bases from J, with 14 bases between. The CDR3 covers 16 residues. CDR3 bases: TGTGCCAGCAGTTTCACCCCGGATCCTAGCACAGATACGCAGTATTTT. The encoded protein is CASSFTPDPSTDTQYF.

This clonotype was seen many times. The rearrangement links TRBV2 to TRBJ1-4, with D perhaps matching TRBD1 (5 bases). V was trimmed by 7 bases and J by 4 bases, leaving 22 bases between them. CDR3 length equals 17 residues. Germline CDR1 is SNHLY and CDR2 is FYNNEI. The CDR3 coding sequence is TGTGCCAGCACCAAGGGAGCTGCGACGAGGGGTAATGAAAAACTGTTTTTT. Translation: CASTKGAATRGNEKLFF.

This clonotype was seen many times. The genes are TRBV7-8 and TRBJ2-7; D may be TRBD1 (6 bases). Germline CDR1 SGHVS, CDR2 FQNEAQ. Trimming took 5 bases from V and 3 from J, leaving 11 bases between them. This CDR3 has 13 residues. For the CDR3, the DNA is TGTGCCAGCAGCACAGACAGGTACTACGAGCAGTACTTC. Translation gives CASSTDRYYEQYF.

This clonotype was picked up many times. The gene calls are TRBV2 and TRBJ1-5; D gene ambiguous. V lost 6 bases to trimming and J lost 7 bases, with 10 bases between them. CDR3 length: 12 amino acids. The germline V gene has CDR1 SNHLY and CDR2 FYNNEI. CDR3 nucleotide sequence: TGTGCCAGCAGGAATCTTCAACAGCCCCAGCATTTT. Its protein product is CASRNLQQPQHF.

In DNA form, the CDR3 reads TGTGCCAGCAGGGGACAGCGCGGGAGTCCCCCCCTCGATACGCAGTATTTT. This codes for CASRGQRGSPPLDTQYF. The chain is built from TRBV2 and TRBJ2-3; perhaps D is TRBD1 or TRBD2 (7 bases each). Germline assignment: CDR1 SNHLY and CDR2 FYNNEI. The CDR3 extends over 17 amino acids. Trimming removed 6 bases from V and 6 bases from J, with 25 bases in between.

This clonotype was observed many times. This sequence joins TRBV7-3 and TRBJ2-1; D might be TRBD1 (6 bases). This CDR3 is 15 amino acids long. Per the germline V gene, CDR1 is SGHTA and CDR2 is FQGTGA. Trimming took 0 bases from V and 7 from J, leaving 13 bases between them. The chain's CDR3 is CASSLTATGSNEQFF. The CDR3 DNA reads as TGTGCCAGCAGCTTAACGGCCACAGGGTCGAATGAGCAGTTCTTC. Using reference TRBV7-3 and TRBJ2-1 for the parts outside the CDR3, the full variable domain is GAGVSQTPSNKVTEKGKYVELRCDPISGHTALYWYRQSLGQGPEFLIYFQGTGAADDSGLPNDRFFAVRPEGSVSTLKIQRTERGDSAVYLCASSLTATGSNEQFFGPGTRLTVL.

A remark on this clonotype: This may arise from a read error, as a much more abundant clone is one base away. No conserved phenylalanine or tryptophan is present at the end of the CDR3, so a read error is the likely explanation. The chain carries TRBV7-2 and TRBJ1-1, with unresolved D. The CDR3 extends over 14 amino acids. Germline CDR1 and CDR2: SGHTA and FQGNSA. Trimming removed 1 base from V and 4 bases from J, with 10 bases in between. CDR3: CASSLGGMGTEAFS. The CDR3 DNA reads TGTGCCAGCAGCTTAGGGGGAATGGGCACTGAAGCTTTCTCT.

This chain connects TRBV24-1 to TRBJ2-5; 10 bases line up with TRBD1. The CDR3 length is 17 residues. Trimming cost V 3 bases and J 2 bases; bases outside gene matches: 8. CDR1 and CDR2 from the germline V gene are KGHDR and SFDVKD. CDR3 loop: CATSDPGQGGRQETQYF. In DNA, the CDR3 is TGTGCCACCAGTGATCCCGGACAGGGGGGGAGGCAAGAGACCCAGTACTTC.

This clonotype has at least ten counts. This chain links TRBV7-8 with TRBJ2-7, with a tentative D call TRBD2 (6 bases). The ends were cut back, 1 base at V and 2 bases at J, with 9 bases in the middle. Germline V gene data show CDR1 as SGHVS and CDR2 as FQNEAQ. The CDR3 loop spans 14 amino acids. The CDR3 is CASSLVEGPYEQYF. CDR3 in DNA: TGTGCCAGCAGCTTAGTGGAGGGCCCCTACGAGCAGTACTTC.

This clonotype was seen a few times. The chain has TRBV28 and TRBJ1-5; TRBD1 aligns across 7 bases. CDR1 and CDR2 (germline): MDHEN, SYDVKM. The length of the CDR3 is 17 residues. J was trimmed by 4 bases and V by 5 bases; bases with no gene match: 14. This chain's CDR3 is CASSQNRGYGLNQPQHF. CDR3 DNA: TGTGCCAGCAGTCAAAACAGGGGTTACGGCCTAAATCAGCCCCAGCATTTT. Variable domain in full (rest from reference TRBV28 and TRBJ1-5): DVKVTQSSRYLVKRTGEKVFLECVQDMDHENMFWYRQDPGLGLRLIYFSYDVKMKEKGDIPEGYSVSREKKERFSLILESASTNQTSMYLCASSQNRGYGLNQPQHFGDGTRLSIL.

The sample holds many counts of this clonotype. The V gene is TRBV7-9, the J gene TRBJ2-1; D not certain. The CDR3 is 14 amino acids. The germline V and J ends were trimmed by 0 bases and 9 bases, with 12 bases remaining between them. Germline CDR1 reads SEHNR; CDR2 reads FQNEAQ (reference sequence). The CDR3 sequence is CASSLALPGLEQFF. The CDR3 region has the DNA TGTGCCAGCAGCTTAGCGCTACCCGGTCTTGAGCAGTTCTTC.

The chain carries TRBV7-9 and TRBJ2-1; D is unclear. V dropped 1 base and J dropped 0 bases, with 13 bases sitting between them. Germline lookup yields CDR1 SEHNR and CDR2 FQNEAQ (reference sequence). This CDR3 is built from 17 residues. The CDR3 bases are TGTGCCAGCAGCTTAGTATCCGCTGGCCTCTCCTACAATGAGCAGTTCTTC. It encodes CASSLVSAGLSYNEQFF.

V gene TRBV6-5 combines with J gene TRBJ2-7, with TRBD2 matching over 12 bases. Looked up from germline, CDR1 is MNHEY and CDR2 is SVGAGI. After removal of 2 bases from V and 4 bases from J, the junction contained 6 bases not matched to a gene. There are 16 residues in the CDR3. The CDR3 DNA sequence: TGTGCCAGCAGTTACCCTCCACTAGCGGGAGGATACGAGCAGTACTTC. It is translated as CASSYPPLAGGYEQYF.

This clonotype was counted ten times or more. The DNA for the CDR3 is TGTGCCAGCAGTTATCTCGTGTCTCCCTTGGGGGGTGAGCAGTTCTTC. Its protein product is CASSYLVSPLGGEQFF. The V gene is TRBV2, the J gene TRBJ2-1, with D tentatively TRBD2 (6 bases). The CDR3 covers 16 residues. V shed 5 bases and J shed 9 bases, with 23 bases lying between them. In germline, CDR1 is SNHLY, CDR2 FYNNEI.

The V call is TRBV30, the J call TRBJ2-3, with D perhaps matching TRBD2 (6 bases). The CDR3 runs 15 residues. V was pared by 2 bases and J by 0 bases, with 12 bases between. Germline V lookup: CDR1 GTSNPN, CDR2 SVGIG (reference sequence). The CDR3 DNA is TGTGCCTGGAGTTCTGGGACTTCTAGCACAGATACGCAGTATTTT. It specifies CAWSSGTSSTDTQYF.

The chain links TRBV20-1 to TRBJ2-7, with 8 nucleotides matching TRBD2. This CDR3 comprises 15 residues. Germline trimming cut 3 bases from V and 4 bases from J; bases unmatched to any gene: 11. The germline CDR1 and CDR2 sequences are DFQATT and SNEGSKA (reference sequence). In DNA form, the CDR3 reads TGCAGTGCTAGCGACCCGGGCGGGAGGAGATACGAGCAGTACTTC. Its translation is CSASDPGGRRYEQYF.

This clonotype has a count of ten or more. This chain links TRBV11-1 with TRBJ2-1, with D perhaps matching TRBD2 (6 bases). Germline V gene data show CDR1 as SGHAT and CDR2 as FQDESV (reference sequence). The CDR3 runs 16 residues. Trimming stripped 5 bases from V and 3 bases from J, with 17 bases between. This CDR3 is CASSLGTSWGYNEQFF. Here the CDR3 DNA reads TGTGCCAGCAGCCTCGGGACTTCTTGGGGCTACAATGAGCAGTTCTTC.

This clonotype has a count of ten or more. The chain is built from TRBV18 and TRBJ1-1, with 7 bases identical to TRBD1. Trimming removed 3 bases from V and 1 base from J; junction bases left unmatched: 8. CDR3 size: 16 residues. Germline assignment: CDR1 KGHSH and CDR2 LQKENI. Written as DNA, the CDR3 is TGTGCCAGCTCACCTTCTAGGACAGGACGGAACACTGAAGCTTTCTTT. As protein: CASSPSRTGRNTEAFF.

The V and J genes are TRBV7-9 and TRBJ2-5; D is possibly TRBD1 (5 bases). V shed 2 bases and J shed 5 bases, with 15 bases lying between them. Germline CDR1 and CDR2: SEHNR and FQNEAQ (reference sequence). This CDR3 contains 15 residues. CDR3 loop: CASSLLGRVGETQYF. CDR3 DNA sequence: TGTGCCAGCAGCTTACTGGGCAGGGTTGGGGAGACCCAGTACTTC.

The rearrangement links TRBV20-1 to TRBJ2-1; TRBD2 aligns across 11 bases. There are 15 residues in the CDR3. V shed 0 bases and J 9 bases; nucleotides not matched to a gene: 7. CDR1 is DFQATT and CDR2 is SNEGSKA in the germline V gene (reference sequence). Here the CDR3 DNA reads TGCAGTGCTAGAGATATGCTAGCGGGAGGTAGTGAGCAGTTCTTC. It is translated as CSARDMLAGGSEQFF.

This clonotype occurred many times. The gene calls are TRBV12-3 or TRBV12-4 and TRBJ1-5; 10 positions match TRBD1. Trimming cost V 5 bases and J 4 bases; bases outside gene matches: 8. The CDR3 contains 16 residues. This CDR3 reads CASSRGRDRGNQPQHF. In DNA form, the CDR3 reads TGTGCCAGCAGTCGTGGCCGGGACAGGGGAAATCAGCCCCAGCATTTT.

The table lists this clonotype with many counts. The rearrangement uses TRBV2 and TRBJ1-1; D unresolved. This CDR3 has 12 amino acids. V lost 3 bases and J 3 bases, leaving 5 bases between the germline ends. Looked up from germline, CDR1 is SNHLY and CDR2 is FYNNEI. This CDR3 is CASSDWDTEAFF. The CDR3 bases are TGTGCCAGCAGTGACTGGGACACTGAAGCTTTCTTT.